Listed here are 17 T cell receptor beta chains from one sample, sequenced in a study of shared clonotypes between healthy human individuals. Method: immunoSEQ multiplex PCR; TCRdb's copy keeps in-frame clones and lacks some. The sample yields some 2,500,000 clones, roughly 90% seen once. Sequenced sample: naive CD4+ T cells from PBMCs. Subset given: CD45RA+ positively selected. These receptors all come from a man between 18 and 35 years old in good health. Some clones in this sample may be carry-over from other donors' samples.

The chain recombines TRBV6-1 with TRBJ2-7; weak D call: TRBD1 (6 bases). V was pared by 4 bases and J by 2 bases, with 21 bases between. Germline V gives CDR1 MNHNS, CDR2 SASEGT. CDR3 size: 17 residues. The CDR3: CASSGGTFWGLAYEQYF. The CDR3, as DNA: TGTGCCAGCAGTGGAGGGACATTCTGGGGGTTGGCCTACGAGCAGTACTTC.

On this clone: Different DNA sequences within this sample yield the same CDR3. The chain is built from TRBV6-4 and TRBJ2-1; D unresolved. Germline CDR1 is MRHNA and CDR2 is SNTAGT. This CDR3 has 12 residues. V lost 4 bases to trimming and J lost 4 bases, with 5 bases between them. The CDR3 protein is CASSGGYNEQFF. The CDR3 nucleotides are TGTGCCAGCAGTGGTGGTTACAATGAGCAGTTCTTC.

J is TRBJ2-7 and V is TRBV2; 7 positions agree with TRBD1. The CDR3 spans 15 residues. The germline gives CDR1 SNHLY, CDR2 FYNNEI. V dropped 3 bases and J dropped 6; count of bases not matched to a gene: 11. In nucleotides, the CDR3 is TGTGCCAGCAGTGAGCCCGCAGGGGGTGGGGGCGAGCAGTACTTC. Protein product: CASSEPAGGGGEQYF.

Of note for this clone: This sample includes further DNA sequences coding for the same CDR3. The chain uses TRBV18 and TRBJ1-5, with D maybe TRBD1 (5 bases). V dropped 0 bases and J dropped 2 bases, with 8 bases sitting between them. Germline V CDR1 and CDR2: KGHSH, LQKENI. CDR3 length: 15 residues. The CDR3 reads CASSPPGGGNQPQHF. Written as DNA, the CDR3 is TGTGCCAGCTCACCACCCGGAGGGGGCAATCAGCCCCAGCATTTT.

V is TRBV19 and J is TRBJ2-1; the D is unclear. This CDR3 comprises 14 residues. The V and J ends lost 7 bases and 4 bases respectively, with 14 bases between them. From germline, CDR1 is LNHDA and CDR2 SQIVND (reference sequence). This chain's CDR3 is CASTDRLGYNEQFF. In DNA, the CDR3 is TGTGCCAGTACGGACCGCTTGGGATACAATGAGCAGTTCTTC.

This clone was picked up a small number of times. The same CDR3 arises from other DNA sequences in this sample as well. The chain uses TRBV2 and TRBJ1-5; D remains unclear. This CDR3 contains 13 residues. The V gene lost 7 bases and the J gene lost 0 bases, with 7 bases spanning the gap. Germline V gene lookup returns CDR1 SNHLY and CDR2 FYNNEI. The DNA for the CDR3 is TGTGCCAGCAAGTCGGGTAGCAATCAGCCCCAGCATTTT. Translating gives CASKSGSNQPQHF.

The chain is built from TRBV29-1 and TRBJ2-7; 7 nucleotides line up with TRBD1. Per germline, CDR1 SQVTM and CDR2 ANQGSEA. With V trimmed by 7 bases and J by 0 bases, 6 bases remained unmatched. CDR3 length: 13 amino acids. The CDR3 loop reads CSGWDSPSYEQYF. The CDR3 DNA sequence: TGCAGCGGTTGGGACAGTCCCTCCTACGAGCAGTACTTC.

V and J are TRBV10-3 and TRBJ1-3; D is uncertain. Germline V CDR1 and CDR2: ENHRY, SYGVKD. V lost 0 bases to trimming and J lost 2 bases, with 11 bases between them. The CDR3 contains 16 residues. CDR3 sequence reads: CAISESNPDTGNTIYF. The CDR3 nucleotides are TGTGCCATCAGTGAGTCGAATCCGGATACTGGAAACACCATATATTTT.

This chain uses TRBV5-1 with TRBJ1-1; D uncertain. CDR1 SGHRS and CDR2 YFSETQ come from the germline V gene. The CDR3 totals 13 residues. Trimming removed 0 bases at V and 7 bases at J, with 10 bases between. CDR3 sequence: CASSLVPDNEAFF. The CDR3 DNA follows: TGCGCCAGCAGCTTGGTACCAGATAATGAAGCTTTCTTT.

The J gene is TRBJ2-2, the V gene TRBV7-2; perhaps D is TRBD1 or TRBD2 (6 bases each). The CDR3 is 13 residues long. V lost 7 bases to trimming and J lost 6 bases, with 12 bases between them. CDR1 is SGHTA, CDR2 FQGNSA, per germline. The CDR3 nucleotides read TGTGCCAGCACCCTTAGGGGGGCCGGGGAGCTGTTTTTT. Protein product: CASTLRGAGELFF.

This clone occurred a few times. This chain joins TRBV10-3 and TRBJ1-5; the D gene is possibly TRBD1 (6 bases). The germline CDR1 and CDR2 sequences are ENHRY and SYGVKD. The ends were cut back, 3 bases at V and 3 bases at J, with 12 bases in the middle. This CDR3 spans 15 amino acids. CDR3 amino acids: CAISDRGDSNQPQHF. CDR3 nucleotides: TGTGCCATCAGTGACAGGGGCGACTCCAATCAGCCCCAGCATTTT.

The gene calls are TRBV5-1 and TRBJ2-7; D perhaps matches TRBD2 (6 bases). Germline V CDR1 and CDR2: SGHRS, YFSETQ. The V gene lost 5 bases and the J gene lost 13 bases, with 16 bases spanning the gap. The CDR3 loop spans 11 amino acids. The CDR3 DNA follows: TGCGCCAGCAGGGGAGGCAGCGGGTCATACTTC. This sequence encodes CASRGGSGSYF.

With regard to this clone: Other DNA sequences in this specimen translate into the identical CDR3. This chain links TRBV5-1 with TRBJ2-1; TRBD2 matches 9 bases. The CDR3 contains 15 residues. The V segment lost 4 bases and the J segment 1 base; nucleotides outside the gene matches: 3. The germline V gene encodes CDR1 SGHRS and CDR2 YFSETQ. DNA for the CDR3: TGCGCCAGCAGCGCAGCGGGAGGATCCTACAATGAGCAGTTCTTC. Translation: CASSAAGGSYNEQFF.

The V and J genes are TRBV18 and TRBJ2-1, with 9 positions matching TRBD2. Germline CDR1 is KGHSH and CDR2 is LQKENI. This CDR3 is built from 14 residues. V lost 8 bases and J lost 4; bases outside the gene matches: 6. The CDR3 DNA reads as TGTGCCAGCAAACTAGCGGGTGTTTACAATGAGCAGTTCTTC. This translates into CASKLAGVYNEQFF.

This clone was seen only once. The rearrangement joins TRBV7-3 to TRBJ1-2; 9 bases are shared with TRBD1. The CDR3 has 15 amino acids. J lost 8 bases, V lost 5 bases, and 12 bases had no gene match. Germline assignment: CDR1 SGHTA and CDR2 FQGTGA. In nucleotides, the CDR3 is TGTGCCAGCAGCGAGAGAGGACAGGGGATTGAAGGCTACACCTTC. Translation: CASSERGQGIEGYTF.

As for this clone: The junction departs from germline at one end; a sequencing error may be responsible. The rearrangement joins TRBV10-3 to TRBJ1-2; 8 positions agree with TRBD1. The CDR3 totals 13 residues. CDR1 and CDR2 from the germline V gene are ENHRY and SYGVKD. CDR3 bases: TGTGCCATCAGTGAGTCTGTACAGGGGGTGTTCCGCTTC. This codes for CAISESVQGVFRF.

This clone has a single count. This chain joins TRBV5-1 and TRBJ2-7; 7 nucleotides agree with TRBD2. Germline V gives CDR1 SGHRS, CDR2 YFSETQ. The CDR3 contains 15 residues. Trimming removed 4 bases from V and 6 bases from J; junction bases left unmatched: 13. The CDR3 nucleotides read TGCGCCAGCAGCCCTGGTCTTCTAGCGGTCTCCGAGCAGTACTTC. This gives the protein CASSPGLLAVSEQYF.